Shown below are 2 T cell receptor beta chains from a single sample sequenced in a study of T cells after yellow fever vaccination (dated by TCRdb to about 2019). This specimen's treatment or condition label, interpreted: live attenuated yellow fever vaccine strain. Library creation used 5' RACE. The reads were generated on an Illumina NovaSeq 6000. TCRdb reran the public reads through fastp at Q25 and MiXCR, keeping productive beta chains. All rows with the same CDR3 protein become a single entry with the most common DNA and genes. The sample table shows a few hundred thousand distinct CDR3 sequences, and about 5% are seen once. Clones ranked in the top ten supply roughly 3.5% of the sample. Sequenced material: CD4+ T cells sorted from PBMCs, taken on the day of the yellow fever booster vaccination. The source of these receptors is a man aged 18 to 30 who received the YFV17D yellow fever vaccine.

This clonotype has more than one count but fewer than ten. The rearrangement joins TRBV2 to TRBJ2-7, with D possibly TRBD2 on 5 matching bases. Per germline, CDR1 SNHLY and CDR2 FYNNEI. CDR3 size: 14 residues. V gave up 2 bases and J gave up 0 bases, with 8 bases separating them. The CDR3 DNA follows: TGTGCCAGCAGTGAATCGGGGTTCTCCTACGAGCAGTACTTC. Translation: CASSESGFSYEQYF.

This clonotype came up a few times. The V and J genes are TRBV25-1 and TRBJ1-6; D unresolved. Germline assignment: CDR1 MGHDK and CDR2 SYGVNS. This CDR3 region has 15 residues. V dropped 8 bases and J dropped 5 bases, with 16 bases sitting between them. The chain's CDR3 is CASRLAAANNSPLHF. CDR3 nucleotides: TGTGCCAGCCGCTTGGCGGCAGCTAATAATTCACCCCTCCACTTT.